This passage covers 7 T cell receptor beta chains from one sample sequenced in a study of patients and donors after allogeneic stem cell transplantation. TCRdb itself ran the RT-PCR reads through MiXCR, one entry per CDR3 protein. The sample holds about a million distinct CDR3 sequences, under 20% seen once. Sequenced: blood, either unsorted or a sorted T cell fraction (not recorded which). Source of these receptors: a human donor who was either an allogeneic HSCT recipient or a stem cell or donor lymphocyte infusion donor (not recorded which). It is not recorded whose cells these are; they may come from a transplant donor.

This chain connects TRBV30 to TRBJ2-7; D might be TRBD1 (5 bases). The length of the CDR3 is 12 residues. Germline CDR1 and CDR2: GTSNPN and SVGIG (reference sequence). Trimming stripped 1 base from V and 5 bases from J, with 9 bases between. CDR3 nucleotide sequence: TGTGCCTGGAGTGCTTCAGGGAACGAGCAGTACTTC. Translation gives CAWSASGNEQYF.

A few counts support this clonotype. The V and J genes are TRBV24-1 and TRBJ2-2, with D perhaps being TRBD1 or TRBD2 (5 bases each). V shed 3 bases and J shed 3 bases, with 13 bases lying between them. The length of the CDR3 is 16 residues. CDR1 and CDR2 (germline): KGHDR, SFDVKD. CDR3 sequence reads: CATSDPGTDYTGELFF. Written as DNA, the CDR3 is TGTGCCACCAGTGATCCCGGGACGGATTACACCGGGGAGCTGTTTTTT.

The chain joins TRBV7-9 to TRBJ1-4; weak D call: TRBD1 (5 bases). V was clipped by 5 bases and J by 8 bases, with 21 bases between them. The CDR3 consists of 16 residues. Looked up from germline, CDR1 is SEHNR and CDR2 is FQNEAQ (reference sequence). The CDR3 nucleotides are TGTGCCAGCAGCCCACGGGGGGTGTCAGGGAGCGAAAAACTGTTTTTT. Encoded protein: CASSPRGVSGSEKLFF. The entire variable domain, with the rest obtained from reference TRBV7-9 and TRBJ1-4, is as follows: DTGVSQNPRHKITKRGQNVTFRCDPISEHNRLYWYRQTLGQGPEFLTYFQNEAQLEKSRLLSDRFSAERPKGSFSTLEIQRTEQGDSAMYLCASSPRGVSGSEKLFFGSGTQLSVL.

The table lists this clonotype with a few counts. A much larger clone differs by one base, so this may be a read error. V gene TRBV12-3 or TRBV12-4 combines with J gene TRBJ2-1, with 11 bases identical to TRBD2. V lost 6 bases, J lost 4 bases, and 5 bases stayed unmatched. This CDR3 comprises 15 residues. The CDR3, as DNA: TGTGCCAGCAGCTCTATAGCGGGAGGGTACAATGAGCAGTTCTTC. This codes for CASSSIAGGYNEQFF.

This clonotype was counted a few times. The chain employs TRBV29-1 and TRBJ1-1; the D gene is possibly TRBD1 (5 bases). The CDR3 spans 10 residues. The V gene lost 3 bases and the J gene lost 8 bases, with 7 bases spanning the gap. Germline V gene lookup returns CDR1 SQVTM and CDR2 ANQGSEA. Here the CDR3 DNA reads TGCAGCGTTGACAGGGCGGAAGCTTTCTTT. Translation gives CSVDRAEAFF.

V usage is TRBV11-2 and J usage is TRBJ2-7, with D unresolved. The CDR3 is 15 amino acids. V was shortened by 5 bases and J by 1 base, with 15 bases between the two germline ends. Germline lookup yields CDR1 SGHAT and CDR2 FQNNGV. CDR3 residues: CASSPRSIRSYEQYF. The CDR3 DNA reads TGTGCCAGCAGCCCTCGTTCTATTAGGTCCTACGAGCAGTACTTC.

J is TRBJ2-7 and V is TRBV6-2 or TRBV6-3; perhaps TRBD1 as D (6 bases). Deletions cut 5 bases from V and 3 bases from J, with 14 bases between. The CDR3 extends over 14 amino acids. Germline CDR1 and CDR2: MNHEY and SVGEGT. The CDR3 nucleotides are TGTGCCAGCAGTCAGGGGACAACCTACTACGAGCAGTACTTC. Protein: CASSQGTTYYEQYF.